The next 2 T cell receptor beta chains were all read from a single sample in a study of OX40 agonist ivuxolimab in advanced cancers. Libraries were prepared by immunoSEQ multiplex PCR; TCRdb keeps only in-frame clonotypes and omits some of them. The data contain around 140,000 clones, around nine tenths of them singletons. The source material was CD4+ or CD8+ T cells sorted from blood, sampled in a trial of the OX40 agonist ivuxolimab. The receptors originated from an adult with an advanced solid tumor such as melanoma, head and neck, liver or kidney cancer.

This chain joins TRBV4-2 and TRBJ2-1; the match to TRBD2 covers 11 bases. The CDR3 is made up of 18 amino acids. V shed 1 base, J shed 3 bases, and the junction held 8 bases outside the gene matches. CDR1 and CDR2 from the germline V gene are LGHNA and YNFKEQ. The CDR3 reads CASSQAMTSGTYYNEQFF. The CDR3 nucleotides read TGTGCCAGCAGCCAAGCCATGACTAGCGGGACTTACTACAATGAGCAGTTCTTC.

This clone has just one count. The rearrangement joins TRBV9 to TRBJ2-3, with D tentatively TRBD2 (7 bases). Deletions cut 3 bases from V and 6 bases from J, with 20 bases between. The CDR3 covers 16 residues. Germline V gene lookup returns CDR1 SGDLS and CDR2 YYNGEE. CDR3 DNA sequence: TGTGCCAGCAGCGCCCGTGGGGGGCGGGAGCTGGATACGCAGTATTTT. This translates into CASSARGGRELDTQYF.